This T cell receptor (beta chain) was recovered during a study of beta chain features in type 1 diabetes. Overall study findings and caveats: Naive, central memory and Treg TCRB repertoires seemed to resemble each other more closely in patients than they did in healthy donors. All four CD4+ subsets from Type 1 diabetes patients carried moderately but significantly shorter TCRB CDR3s.

There are many counts of this clone. The antigen is undetermined. Germline CDR1 reads MDHEN; CDR2 reads SYDVKM. CDR3 length equals 15 residues. V shed 5 bases and J 8 bases; nucleotides not matched to a gene: 11. Expressed TCRB transcripts were sequenced because the entire RNA isolate underwent reverse transcription. Here immunoSEQ multiplex PCR was the method, and the copy in TCRdb shows in-frame clones only, minus some. The sample includes over 300,000 clones, approximately 10% of them seen just once. The TCR was taken from a man aged 30 to 45 with type 1 diabetes. The rearrangement links TRBV28 to TRBJ1-2, with 10 bases that match TRBD1. The sequenced material came from central memory CD4+ T cells from blood. The CDR3, as DNA: TGTGCCAGCAGTCGGGGATACGGGACAGGGGACGGCTACACCTTC. This translates into CASSRGYGTGDGYTF.